This T cell receptor beta chain emerged from a study of blood T cell repertoires in COVID-19. Turning to the study itself: PBMCs, B-cell-depleted T cells, or T cells were the source of the cDNA or gDNA that made up the material.

This CDR3 spans 13 amino acids. Germline CDR1 is SGHVS and CDR2 is FQNEAQ. Trimming removed 5 bases at V and 4 bases at J, with 11 bases between. Repertoires were generated with immunoSEQ multiplex PCR, while TCRdb's copy carries only in-frame clones and drops some. The repertoire has some 510,000 clones, 88% of them found once; the top ten carry 1.5% to 2%. This clone was counted only a few times. The TCR was taken from a woman aged 40 to 50 who had recovered from COVID-19. Sequencing input: PBMCs or T cells enriched from blood (not recorded which). V and J are TRBV7-8 and TRBJ1-1; D is perhaps TRBD1 (5 bases). The CDR3 DNA sequence: TGTGCCAGCAGCCAAATAAGGGGCACTGAAGCTTTCTTT. Its translation: CASSQIRGTEAFF. The full variable domain, in which reference TRBV7-8 and TRBJ1-1 provide the parts outside the CDR3, is GAGVSQSPRYKVAKRGQDVALRCDPISGHVSLFWYQQALGQGPEFLTYFQNEAQLDKSGLPSDRFFAERPEGSVSTLKIQRTQQEDSAVYLCASSQIRGTEAFFGQGTRLTVV.